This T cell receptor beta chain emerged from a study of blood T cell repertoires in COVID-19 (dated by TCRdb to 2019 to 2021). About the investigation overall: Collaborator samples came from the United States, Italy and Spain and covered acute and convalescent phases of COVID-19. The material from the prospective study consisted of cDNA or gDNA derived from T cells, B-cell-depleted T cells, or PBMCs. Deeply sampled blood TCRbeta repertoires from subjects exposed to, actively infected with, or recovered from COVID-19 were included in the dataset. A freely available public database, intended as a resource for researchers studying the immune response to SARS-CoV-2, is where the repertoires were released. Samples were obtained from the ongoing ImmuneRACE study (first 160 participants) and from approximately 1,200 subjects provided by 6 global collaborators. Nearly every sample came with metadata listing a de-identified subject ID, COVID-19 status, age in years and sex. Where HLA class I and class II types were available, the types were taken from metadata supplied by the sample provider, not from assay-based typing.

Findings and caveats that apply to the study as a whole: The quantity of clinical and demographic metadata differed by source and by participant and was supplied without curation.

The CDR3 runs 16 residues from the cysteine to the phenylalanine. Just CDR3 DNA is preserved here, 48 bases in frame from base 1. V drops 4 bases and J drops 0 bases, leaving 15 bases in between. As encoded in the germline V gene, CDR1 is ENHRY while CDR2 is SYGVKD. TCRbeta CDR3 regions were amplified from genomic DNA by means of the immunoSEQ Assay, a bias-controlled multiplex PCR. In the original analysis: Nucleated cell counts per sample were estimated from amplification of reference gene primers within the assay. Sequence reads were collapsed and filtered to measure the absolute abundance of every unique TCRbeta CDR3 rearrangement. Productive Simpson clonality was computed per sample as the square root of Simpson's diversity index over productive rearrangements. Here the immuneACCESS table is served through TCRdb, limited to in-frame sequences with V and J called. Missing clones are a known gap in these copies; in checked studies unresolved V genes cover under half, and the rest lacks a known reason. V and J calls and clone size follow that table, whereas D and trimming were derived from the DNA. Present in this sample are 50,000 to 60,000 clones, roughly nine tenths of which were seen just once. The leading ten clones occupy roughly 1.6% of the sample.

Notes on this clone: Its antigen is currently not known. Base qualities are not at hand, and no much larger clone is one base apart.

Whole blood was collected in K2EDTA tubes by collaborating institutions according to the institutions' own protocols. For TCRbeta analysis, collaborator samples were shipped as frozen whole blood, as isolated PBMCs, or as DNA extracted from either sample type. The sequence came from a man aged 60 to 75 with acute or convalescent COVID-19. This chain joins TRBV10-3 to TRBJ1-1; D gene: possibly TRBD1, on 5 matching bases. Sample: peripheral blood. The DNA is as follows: TGTGCCATCAGTGGACCTTCAGGGCAGCTGAACACTGAAGCTTTCTTT. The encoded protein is CAISGPSGQLNTEAFF.